These 9 T cell receptor beta chains originate from one sample sequenced in a study of blood T cell repertoires in COVID-19. The protocol was immunoSEQ multiplex PCR, while the TCRdb copy is restricted to in-frame clones and leaves out a portion. Among 200,000 to 300,000 clones, 84% were seen once, and the ten largest hold around 4%. The sequenced material came from peripheral blood. All receptors come from a man aged 55 to 70 with acute or convalescent COVID-19.

The chain carries TRBV3-1 (or the pseudogene TRBV3-2) and TRBJ1-2; D might be TRBD1 (5 bases). The CDR3 is 13 amino acids. V gave up 4 bases and J gave up 1 base, with 7 bases separating them. Looked up from germline, CDR1 is LGHDT and CDR2 is YNNKEL (reference sequence). DNA for the CDR3: TGTGCCAGCAGCCGGGGGGTTAACTATGGCTACACCTTC. Its translation: CASSRGVNYGYTF.

The chain is built from TRBV27 and TRBJ1-4, with TRBD1 matching 7 bases. V lost 2 bases and J lost 8; bases outside the gene matches: 5. Germline V CDR1 and CDR2: MNHEY, SMNVEV (reference sequence). The length of the CDR3 is 14 residues. CDR3 DNA sequence: TGTGCCAGCAGTTTAAGGGGACAGTTAGAAAAACTGTTTTTT. Amino acids: CASSLRGQLEKLFF. Full variable domain (missing parts from reference TRBV27 and TRBJ1-4): EAQVTQNPRYLITVTGKKLTVTCSQNMNHEYMSWYRQDPGLGLRQIYYSMNVEVTDKGDVPEGYKVSRKEKRNFPLILESPSPNQTSLYFCASSLRGQLEKLFFGSGTQLSVL.

The chain links TRBV28 to TRBJ2-3; 15 nucleotides align to TRBD2. The CDR3 contains 20 residues. The V and J ends lost 3 bases and 1 base, in that order; junction bases with no gene match: 11. Germline V gene sequence: CDR1 MDHEN, CDR2 SYDVKM. CDR3 protein: CASSFPGRTSGRARTDTQYF. As DNA, the CDR3 is TGTGCCAGCAGTTTTCCCGGCCGGACTAGCGGGAGGGCACGCACAGATACGCAGTATTTT.

The chain is built from TRBV28 and TRBJ2-5; TRBD1 aligns across 8 bases. The V and J ends lost 1 base and 1 base, in that order; junction bases with no gene match: 5. CDR1 and CDR2 from the germline V gene are MDHEN and SYDVKM. The CDR3 sequence is 16 residues long. CDR3 nucleotide sequence: TGTGCCAGCAGTTTATCTTCCGGACAGGGCCAAGAGACCCAGTACTTC. Translation gives CASSLSSGQGQETQYF. Drawing the rest from reference TRBV28 and TRBJ2-5, the complete variable domain is DVKVTQSSRYLVKRTGEKVFLECVQDMDHENMFWYRQDPGLGLRLIYFSYDVKMKEKGDIPEGYSVSREKKERFSLILESASTNQTSMYLCASSLSSGQGQETQYFGPGTRLLVL.

The chain is built from TRBV27 and TRBJ2-2, with a possible D match to TRBD2 (6 bases). Germline V gene sequence: CDR1 MNHEY, CDR2 SMNVEV (reference sequence). This CDR3 has 15 amino acids. V was cut by 4 bases and J by 3 bases, with 12 bases left in between. DNA for the CDR3: TGTGCCAGCAGTTCCCGGGACTCCTACACCGGGGAGCTGTTTTTT. Protein product: CASSSRDSYTGELFF.

The J gene is TRBJ1-1, the V gene TRBV5-1; 10 bases match TRBD1. J gave up 1 base and V 4 bases, and 4 bases lay outside the gene matches. CDR1 is SGHRS, CDR2 YFSETQ, per germline. CDR3 length: 15 amino acids. The chain's CDR3 is CASSGTGAQNTEAFF. Here the CDR3 DNA reads TGCGCCAGCAGCGGGACAGGGGCCCAGAACACTGAAGCTTTCTTT.

The chain joins TRBV5-6 to TRBJ2-1; a possible D gene is TRBD2 (5 bases). This CDR3 spans 17 amino acids. V shed 0 bases and J shed 1 base, with 14 bases lying between them. In germline, CDR1 is SGHDT, CDR2 YYEEEE. CDR3 sequence: CASSLAGGGQSYNEQFF. The CDR3 coding sequence is TGTGCCAGCAGCTTGGCTGGTGGCGGGCAATCCTACAATGAGCAGTTCTTC.

This chain links TRBV6-6 with TRBJ1-4, with 11 bases fitting TRBD1. The CDR3 runs 16 residues. V shed 6 bases and J 8 bases; nucleotides not matched to a gene: 11. The germline V gene has CDR1 MNHNY and CDR2 SVGAGI (reference sequence). The DNA of the CDR3 is TGTGCCAGCAGAGACAATTCCGGGACAGGGGGGGAAAAACTGTTTTTT. Translated, it gives CASRDNSGTGGEKLFF.

The V call is TRBV7-9, the J call TRBJ2-5; no clear D. The CDR3 has 13 amino acids. The V end lost 5 bases, the J end lost 5 bases, and 12 bases lay between the germline ends. CDR1 and CDR2 from the germline V gene are SEHNR and FQNEAQ (reference sequence). This CDR3 reads CASSPTFPETQYF. The DNA for the CDR3 is TGTGCCAGCAGCCCGACATTTCCGGAGACCCAGTACTTC.